A single T cell receptor (beta chain) is shown here with its context. No antigen is known for it. Between the trimmed V and J ends, which lost 1 base and 3 bases, there was a span of 12 bases. Germline V CDR1 and CDR2: MGHRA, YSYEKL. The CDR3 spans 15 residues. These data are taken from a study of blood T cells in healthy people across ages. A second 7 to 11 cycle PCR used barcoded and J-beta primers. Each CDR3 protein is one row after TCRdb ran MiXCR on the 5' RACE reads. This table holds 800,000 to 950,000 distinct CDR3 sequences, about 44% found once. Study-wide findings and caveats: The study regarded diversity estimates from one million T cells as underestimates.

What was sequenced was blood. The sequence derives from a man between 25 and 39 years old in good health. The V call is TRBV4-1, the J call TRBJ1-1; possibly TRBD1 for D (5 bases). The CDR3 region is CASSQVRGTDTEAFF. For the CDR3, the DNA is TGCGCCAGCAGCCAAGTGCGGGGGACGGACACTGAAGCTTTCTTT.